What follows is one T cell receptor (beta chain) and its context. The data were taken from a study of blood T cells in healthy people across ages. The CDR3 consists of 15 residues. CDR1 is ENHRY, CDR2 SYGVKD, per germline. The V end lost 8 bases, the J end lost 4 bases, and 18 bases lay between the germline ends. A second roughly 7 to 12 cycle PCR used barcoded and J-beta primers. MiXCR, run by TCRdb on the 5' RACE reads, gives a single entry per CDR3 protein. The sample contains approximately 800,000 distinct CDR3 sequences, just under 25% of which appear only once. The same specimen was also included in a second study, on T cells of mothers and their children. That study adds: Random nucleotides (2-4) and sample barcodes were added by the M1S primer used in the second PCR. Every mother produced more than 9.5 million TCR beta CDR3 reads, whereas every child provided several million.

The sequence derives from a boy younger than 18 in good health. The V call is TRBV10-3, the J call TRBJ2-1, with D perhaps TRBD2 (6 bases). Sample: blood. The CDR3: CAISSSSGRYNEQFF. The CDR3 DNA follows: TGTGCCATCTCTTCTTCGAGCGGGCGTTACAATGAGCAGTTCTTC.